This entry is about one TCR beta chain. What it binds is unknown. A multiplex PCR was run with 60 Vbeta primers and 13 Jbeta primers. Method: immunoSEQ multiplex PCR; TCRdb's copy keeps in-frame clones and lacks some. The sample lists around 99,000 clones, approximately 57% occurring once. The sample belongs to a study of cytomegalovirus exposure and HLA in healthy donors. Regarding the study as a whole: HLA-A and HLA-B allele assignments for most subjects were reportedly predicted accurately using TCR beta sequences. In a later analysis, V- and J-gene trimming of beta chains associated with a DCLRE1C missense variant, replicated independently.

This receptor was identified in a woman in her twenties or thirties in good health and CMV-seronegative. Input material: PBMCs.

The DNA for the CDR3 is TGTGCCAGCAACACACTATCAGGGGGCCAAGCTTTCTTT. It specifies CASNTLSGGQAFF. This chain joins TRBV28 and TRBJ1-1; 8 bases fit TRBD1. This CDR3 region has 13 residues. Losses at the gene ends were 7 bases for V and 9 bases for J; bases not matched to a gene: 10. Germline CDR1 MDHEN, CDR2 SYDVKM.